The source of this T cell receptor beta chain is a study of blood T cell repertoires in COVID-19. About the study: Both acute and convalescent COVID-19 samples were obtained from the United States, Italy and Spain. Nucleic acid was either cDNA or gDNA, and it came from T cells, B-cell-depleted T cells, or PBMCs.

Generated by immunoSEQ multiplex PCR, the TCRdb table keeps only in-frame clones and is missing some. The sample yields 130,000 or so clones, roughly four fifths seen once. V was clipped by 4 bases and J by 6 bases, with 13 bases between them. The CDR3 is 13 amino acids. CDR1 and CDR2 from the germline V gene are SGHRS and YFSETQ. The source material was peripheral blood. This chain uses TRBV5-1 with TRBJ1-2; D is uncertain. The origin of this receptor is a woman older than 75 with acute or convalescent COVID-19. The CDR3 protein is CASSPSEEDGYTF. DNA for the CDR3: TGCGCCAGCAGCCCGTCAGAGGAGGATGGCTACACCTTC. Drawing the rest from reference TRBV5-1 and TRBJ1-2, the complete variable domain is KAGVTQTPRYLIKTRGQQVTLSCSPISGHRSVSWYQQTPGQGLQFLFEYFSETQRNKGNFPGRFSGRQFSNSRSEMNVSTLELGDSALYLCASSPSEEDGYTFGSGTRLTVV.